This record looks at one TCR beta chain sequence and its context. The antigen remains undetermined. The entry originates in a study of graft-versus-host responses after intestinal transplantation. The overall study: Transplants given to recipients were multivisceral, liver-intestinal, or isolated intestinal.

Only in-frame clones appear in the TCRdb table, and some are missing; sequencing was by immunoSEQ multiplex PCR. The sample carries around 130,000 clones, about 92% recorded once. The V gene lost 7 bases and the J gene lost 4 bases, with 25 bases spanning the gap. The V gene's germline CDR1 is MGHDK and CDR2 SYGVNS. The CDR3 has 17 residues. The gene calls are TRBV25-1 and TRBJ2-5; D might be TRBD2 (6 bases). This TCR was recovered from a human donor who received an intestinal transplant. The source was unstimulated CD4+ T cells sorted from spleen or lymph node cells, collected before intestinal transplant. The CDR3 loop reads CASTPYTRLGGLETQYF. As DNA, the CDR3 is TGTGCCAGCACGCCTTACACGAGACTAGGTGGCTTAGAGACCCAGTACTTC.